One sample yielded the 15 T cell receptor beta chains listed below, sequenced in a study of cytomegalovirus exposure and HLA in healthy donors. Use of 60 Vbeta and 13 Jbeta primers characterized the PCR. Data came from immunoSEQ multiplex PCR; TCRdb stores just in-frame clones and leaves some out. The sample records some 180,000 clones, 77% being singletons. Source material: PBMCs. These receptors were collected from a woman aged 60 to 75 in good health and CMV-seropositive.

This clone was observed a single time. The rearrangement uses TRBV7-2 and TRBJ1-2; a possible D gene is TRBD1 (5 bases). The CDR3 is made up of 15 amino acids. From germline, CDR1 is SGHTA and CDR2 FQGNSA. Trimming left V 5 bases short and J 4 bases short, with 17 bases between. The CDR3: CASSPSVGGFYGYTF. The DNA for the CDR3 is TGTGCCAGCAGCCCCTCGGTCGGGGGGTTCTATGGCTACACCTTC.

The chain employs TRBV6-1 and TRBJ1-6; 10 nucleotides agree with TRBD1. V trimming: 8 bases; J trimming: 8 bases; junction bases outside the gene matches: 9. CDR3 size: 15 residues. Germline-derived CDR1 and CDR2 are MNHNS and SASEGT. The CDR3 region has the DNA TGTGCCAGCTTATACGGGACAGGGGTCGATTCACCCCTCCACTTT. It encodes CASLYGTGVDSPLHF.

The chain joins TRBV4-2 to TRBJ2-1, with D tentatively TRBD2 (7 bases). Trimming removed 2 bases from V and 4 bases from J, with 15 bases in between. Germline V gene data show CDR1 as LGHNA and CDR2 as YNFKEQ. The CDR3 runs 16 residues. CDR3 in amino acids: CASSQQGGAEYNEQFF. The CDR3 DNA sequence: TGTGCCAGCAGCCAACAAGGGGGGGCCGAATACAATGAGCAGTTCTTC.

The CDR3 DNA is TGTGCCAGCAGCGTAGACGCGGGGAACACTGAAGCTTTCTTT. It encodes CASSVDAGNTEAFF. The rearrangement joins TRBV9 to TRBJ1-1; D call uncertain. Germline-derived CDR1 and CDR2 are SGDLS and YYNGEE. CDR3 length: 14 amino acids. V dropped 0 bases and J dropped 1 base, with 7 bases sitting between them.

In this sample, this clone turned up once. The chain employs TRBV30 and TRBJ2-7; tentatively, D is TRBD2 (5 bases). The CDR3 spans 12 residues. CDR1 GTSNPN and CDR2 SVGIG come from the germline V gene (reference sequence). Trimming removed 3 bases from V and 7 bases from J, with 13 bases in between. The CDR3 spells CAWSWTSREQYF. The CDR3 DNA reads TGTGCCTGGAGCTGGACTTCGAGAGAGCAGTACTTC. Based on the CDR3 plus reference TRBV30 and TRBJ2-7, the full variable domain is SQTIHQWPATLVQPVGSPLSLECTVEGTSNPNLYWYRQAAGRGLQLLFYSVGIGQISSEVPQNLSASRPQDRQFILSSKKLLLSDSGFYLCAWSWTSREQYFGPGTRLTVT.

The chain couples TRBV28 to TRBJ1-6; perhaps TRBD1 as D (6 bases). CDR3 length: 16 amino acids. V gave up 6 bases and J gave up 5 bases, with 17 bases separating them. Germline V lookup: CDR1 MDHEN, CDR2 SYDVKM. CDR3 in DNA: TGTGCCAGCAGCCCGGACAGAGTCCCCAATAATTCACCCCTCCACTTT. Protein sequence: CASSPDRVPNNSPLHF.

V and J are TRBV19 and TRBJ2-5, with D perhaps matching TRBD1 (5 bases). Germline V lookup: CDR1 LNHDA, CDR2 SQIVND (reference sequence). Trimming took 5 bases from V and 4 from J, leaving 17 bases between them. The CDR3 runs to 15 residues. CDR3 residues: CASSPGYKLRETQYF. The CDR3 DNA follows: TGTGCCAGTAGTCCAGGGTATAAGTTGCGAGAGACCCAGTACTTC.

The CDR3 is CASSRTAPGNEQFF. The CDR3 nucleotides read TGTGCCAGCAGCCGGACAGCTCCTGGCAATGAGCAGTTCTTC. The V call is TRBV7-9, the J call TRBJ2-1; perhaps TRBD1 as D (6 bases). The CDR3 has 14 residues. Between the trimmed V and J ends, which lost 5 bases and 6 bases, there was a span of 14 bases. In germline, CDR1 is SEHNR, CDR2 FQNEAQ (reference sequence).

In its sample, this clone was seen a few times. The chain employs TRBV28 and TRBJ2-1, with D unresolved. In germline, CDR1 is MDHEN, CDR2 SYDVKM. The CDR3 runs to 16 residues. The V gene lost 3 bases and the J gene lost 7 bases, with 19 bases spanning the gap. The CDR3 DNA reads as TGTGCCAGCAGTTTTGATCTGATTTACCCGAGGAATGAGCAGTTCTTC. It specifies CASSFDLIYPRNEQFF.

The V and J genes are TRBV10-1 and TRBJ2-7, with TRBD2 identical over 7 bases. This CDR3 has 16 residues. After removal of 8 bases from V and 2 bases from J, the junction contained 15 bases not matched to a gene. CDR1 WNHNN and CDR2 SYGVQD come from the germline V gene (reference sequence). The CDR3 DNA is TGCGCCAGCCCCCTCAAGTGGGCTAGCGGTGCCTACGAGCAGTACTTC. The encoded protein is CASPLKWASGAYEQYF.

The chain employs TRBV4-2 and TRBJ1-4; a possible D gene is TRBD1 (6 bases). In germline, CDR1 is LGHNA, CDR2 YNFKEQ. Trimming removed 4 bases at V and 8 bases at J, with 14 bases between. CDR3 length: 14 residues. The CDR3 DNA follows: TGTGCCAGCAGCCTAAAACAGGGCGACGAAAAACTGTTTTTT. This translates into CASSLKQGDEKLFF.

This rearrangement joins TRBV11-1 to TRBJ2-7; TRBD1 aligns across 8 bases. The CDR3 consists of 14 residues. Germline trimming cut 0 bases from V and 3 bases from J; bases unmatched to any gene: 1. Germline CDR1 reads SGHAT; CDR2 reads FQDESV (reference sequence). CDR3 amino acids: CASSLAGTGYEQYF. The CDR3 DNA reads TGTGCCAGCAGCTTAGCGGGGACAGGCTACGAGCAGTACTTC. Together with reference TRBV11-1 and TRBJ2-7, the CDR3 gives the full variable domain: EAEVAQSPRYKITEKSQAVAFWCDPISGHATLYWYRQILGQGPELLVQFQDESVVDDSQLPKDRFSAERLKGVDSTLKIQPAELGDSAMYLCASSLAGTGYEQYFGPGTRLTVT.

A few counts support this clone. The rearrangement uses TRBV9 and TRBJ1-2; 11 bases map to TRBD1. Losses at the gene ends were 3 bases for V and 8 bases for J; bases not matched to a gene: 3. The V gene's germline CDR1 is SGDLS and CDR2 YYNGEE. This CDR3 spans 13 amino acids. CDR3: CASSAGQGAGYTF. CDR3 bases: TGTGCCAGCAGCGCCGGACAGGGGGCCGGCTACACCTTC.

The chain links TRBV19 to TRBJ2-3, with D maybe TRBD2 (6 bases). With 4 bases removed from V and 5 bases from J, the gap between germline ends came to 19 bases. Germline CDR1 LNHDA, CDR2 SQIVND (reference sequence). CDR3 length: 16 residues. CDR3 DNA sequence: TGTGCCAGTAGTACCAGAGGAGGGCCCTCAGGAGATACGCAGTATTTT. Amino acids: CASSTRGGPSGDTQYF.

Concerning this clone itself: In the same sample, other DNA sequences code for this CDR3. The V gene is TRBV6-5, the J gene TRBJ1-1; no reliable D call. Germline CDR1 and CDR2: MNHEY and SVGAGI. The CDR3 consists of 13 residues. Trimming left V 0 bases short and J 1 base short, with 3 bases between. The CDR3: CASSYSRNTEAFF. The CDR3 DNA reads TGTGCCAGCAGTTACTCGAGGAACACTGAAGCTTTCTTT.